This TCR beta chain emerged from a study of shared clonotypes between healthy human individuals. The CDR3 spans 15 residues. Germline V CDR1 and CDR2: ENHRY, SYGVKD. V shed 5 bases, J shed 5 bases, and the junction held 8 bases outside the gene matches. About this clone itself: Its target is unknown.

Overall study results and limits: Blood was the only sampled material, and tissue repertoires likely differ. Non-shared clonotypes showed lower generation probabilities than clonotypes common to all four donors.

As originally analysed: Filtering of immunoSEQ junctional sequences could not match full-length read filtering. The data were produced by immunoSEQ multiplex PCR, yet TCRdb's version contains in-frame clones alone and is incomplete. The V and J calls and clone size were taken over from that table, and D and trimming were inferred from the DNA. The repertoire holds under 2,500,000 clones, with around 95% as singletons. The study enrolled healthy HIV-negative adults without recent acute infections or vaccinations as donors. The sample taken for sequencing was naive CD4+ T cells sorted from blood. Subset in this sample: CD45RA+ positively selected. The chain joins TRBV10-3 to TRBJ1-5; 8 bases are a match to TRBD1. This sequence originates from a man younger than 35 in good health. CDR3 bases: TGTGCCATCAGTTCGGGACAGGATGGTTATCAGCCCCAGCATTTT. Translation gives CAISSGQDGYQPQHF.